This TCR beta chain appears in the sequencing data of a study of T cell responses to AZD1222 COVID-19 vaccine. Study-wide findings and caveats: Donor demographics were predominantly white British with a female majority; clonal diversity may be underestimated. Unmutated variant regions reportedly attract nearly half of all spike-specific TCRs. The CD4 TCRs associated with vaccination extended across spike and predominated at 160-218 and 743-854.

The table came from immunoSEQ multiplex PCR; TCRdb's copy has only in-frame clones and leaves some out. Of some 150,000 clones listed, approximately 90% are singletons. V shed 6 bases and J shed 3 bases, with 8 bases lying between them. The V gene's germline CDR1 is ENHRY and CDR2 SYGVKD. This CDR3 is built from 12 residues. On this clone itself: Its specificity is not known.

This sample comprised peripheral blood, obtained 28 days after the second dose of the MenACWY control vaccine. The TCR comes from an adult who received the MenACWY meningococcal vaccine as a control. The V and J genes are TRBV10-3 and TRBJ1-2; D gene ambiguous. CDR3 amino acids: CAISNRDYGYTF. DNA of the CDR3: TGTGCCATCAGCAACAGAGACTATGGCTACACCTTC.